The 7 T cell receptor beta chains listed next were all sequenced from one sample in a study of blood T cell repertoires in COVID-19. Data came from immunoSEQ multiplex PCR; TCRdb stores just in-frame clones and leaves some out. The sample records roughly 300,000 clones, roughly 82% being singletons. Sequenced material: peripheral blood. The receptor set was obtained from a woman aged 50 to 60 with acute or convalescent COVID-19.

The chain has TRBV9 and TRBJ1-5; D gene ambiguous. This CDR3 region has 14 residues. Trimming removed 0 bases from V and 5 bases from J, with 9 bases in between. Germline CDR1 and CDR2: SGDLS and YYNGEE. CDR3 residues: CASSVGYSYQPQHF. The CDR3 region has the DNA TGTGCCAGCAGCGTAGGATACAGTTATCAGCCCCAGCATTTT.

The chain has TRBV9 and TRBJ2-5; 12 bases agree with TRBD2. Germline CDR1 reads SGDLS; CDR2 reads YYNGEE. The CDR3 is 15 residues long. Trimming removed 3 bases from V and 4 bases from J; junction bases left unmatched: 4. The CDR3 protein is CASSASGRGIETQYF. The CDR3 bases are TGTGCCAGCAGCGCTAGCGGGAGGGGGATAGAGACCCAGTACTTC.

The CDR3 nucleotides are TGTGCCAGCTCACCGTCCACGGGGGGCGCAAATGGGGCCAACGTCCTGACTTTC. It encodes CASSPSTGGANGANVLTF. V usage is TRBV18 and J usage is TRBJ2-6, with a weak D call TRBD2 (7 bases). The CDR3 is 18 amino acids. Germline-derived CDR1 and CDR2 are KGHSH and LQKENI. Trimming removed 3 bases from V and 3 bases from J, with 18 bases in between.

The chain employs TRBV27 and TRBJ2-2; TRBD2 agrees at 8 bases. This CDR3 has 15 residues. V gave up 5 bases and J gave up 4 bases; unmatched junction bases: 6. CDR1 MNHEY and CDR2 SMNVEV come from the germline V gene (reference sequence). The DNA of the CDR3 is TGTGCCAGCAGTCCCGGACTAGCTGGCACCGGGGAGCTGTTTTTT. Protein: CASSPGLAGTGELFF.

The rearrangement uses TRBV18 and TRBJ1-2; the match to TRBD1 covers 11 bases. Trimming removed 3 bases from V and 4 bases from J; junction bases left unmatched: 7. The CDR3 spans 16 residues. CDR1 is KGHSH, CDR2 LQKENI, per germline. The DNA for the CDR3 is TGTGCCAGCTCACCGTTGGACAGGGGGCAGGGCTATGGCTACACCTTC. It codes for CASSPLDRGQGYGYTF.

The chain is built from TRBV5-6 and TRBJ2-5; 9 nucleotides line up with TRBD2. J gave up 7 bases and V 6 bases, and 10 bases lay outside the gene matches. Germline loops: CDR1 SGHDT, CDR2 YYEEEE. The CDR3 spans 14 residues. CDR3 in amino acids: CASNEGTSFWTQYF. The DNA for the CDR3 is TGTGCCAGCAATGAAGGGACTAGCTTCTGGACCCAGTACTTC.

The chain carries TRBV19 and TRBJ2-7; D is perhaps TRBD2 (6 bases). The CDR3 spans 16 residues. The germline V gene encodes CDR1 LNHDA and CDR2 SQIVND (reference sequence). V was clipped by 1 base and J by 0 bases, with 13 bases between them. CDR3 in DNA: TGTGCCAGTAGTATAGCTCTCGGAGGGAGCTCCTACGAGCAGTACTTC. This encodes CASSIALGGSSYEQYF.